A single sample gave rise to the 30 T cell receptor beta chains below, sequenced in a study of shared clonotypes between healthy human individuals. Measured with immunoSEQ multiplex PCR; TCRdb has only the in-frame clones, and not every one. The top ten hold 0.37% of the sample, which has 2,500,000 or so clones, 80% to 95% seen once. The source material was naive CD4+ T cells from PBMCs. Subset reported: CD45RA+ positively selected. These TCRs come from a man between 18 and 35 years old in good health. Some clones in this sample may be carry-over from other donors' samples.

The rearrangement uses TRBV9 and TRBJ2-1; 12 nucleotides agree with TRBD2. Germline lookup yields CDR1 SGDLS and CDR2 YYNGEE. Unmatched junction bases numbered 4, after V lost 3 bases and J lost 6 bases. CDR3 length equals 15 residues. The CDR3, as DNA: TGTGCCAGCAGCGCCGGACTAGCGGGATTCAATGAGCAGTTCTTC. As protein: CASSAGLAGFNEQFF.

Worth noting for this clone: A junction end diverges from the germline sequence, so it may reflect a read error. The CDR3 reads CASSPDRVNLPQHF. The CDR3, as DNA: TGTGCCAGCAGTCCGGACAGGGTGAATCTGCCCCAGCATTTT. The chain recombines TRBV27 with TRBJ1-5, with 8 bases fitting TRBD1. The CDR3 covers 14 residues. Germline assignment: CDR1 MNHEY and CDR2 SMNVEV (reference sequence).

This rearrangement joins TRBV11-1 to TRBJ1-1; D ambiguous. CDR1 SGHAT and CDR2 FQDESV come from the germline V gene (reference sequence). Deletions cut 3 bases from V and 11 bases from J, with 13 bases between. The CDR3 contains 12 residues. DNA for the CDR3: TGTGCCAGCAGCTTCGGTGGCGACCAGGCTTTCTTT. It specifies CASSFGGDQAFF.

This rearrangement joins TRBV5-1 to TRBJ1-4, with D maybe TRBD1 (5 bases). The CDR3 sequence is 14 residues long. CDR1 SGHRS and CDR2 YFSETQ come from the germline V gene. V shed 4 bases and J shed 4 bases, with 11 bases lying between them. The chain's CDR3 is CASSSDSFNEKLFF. DNA for the CDR3: TGCGCCAGCAGCAGCGACAGTTTTAATGAAAAACTGTTTTTT.

Of note for this clone: Other nucleotide sequences from this sample produce the same CDR3. This chain connects TRBV7-7 to TRBJ2-1, with D possibly TRBD1 on 5 matching bases. This CDR3 spans 13 amino acids. Germline CDR1 SSHAT, CDR2 FNYEAQ (reference sequence). Deletions cut 5 bases from V and 5 bases from J, with 10 bases between. CDR3 in DNA: TGTGCCAGCAGCCCCGACAGAAACAATGAGCAGTTCTTC. This gives the protein CASSPDRNNEQFF.

The chain recombines TRBV15 with TRBJ2-1; D gene ambiguous. The germline V gene encodes CDR1 LNHNV and CDR2 YYDKDF (reference sequence). The CDR3 is 16 residues long. V lost 5 bases and J 6 bases, leaving 20 bases between the germline ends. CDR3 amino acids: CATSPMGALRFNEQFF. In DNA form, the CDR3 reads TGTGCCACCAGCCCCATGGGCGCATTAAGGTTCAATGAGCAGTTCTTC.

CDR3 region: CASSLIGGDNTEAFF. The CDR3 DNA reads TGTGCCAGCAGCTTAATAGGCGGGGATAACACTGAAGCTTTCTTT. V is TRBV7-3 and J is TRBJ1-1, with D hard to call. The V end was cut by 1 base, the J end by 2 bases, with 11 bases between. Germline V gene lookup returns CDR1 SGHTA and CDR2 FQGTGA. The CDR3 length is 15 residues.

This clone is a singleton in its sample. This chain joins TRBV5-5 and TRBJ1-5; D remains ambiguous. V was cut by 1 base and J by 2 bases, with 7 bases left in between. Per the germline V gene, CDR1 is SGHKS and CDR2 is YYEKEE (reference sequence). The CDR3 extends over 14 amino acids. As DNA, the CDR3 is TGTGCCAGCAGCTTGCTAGAGGGCAATCAGCCCCAGCATTTT. It specifies CASSLLEGNQPQHF.

The gene calls are TRBV6-5 and TRBJ2-5; possible D gene TRBD2, 5 bases. The V gene lost 6 bases and the J gene lost 4 bases, with 12 bases spanning the gap. The CDR3 totals 13 residues. CDR1 is MNHEY and CDR2 is SVGAGI in the germline V gene. In DNA, the CDR3 is TGTGCCAGCAGCCGAGGACTGATAGAGACCCAGTACTTC. Residues: CASSRGLIETQYF.

On this clone itself: This sample also contains other DNA sequences that code for the same CDR3. The chain couples TRBV2 to TRBJ1-1; D not resolved. The CDR3 consists of 12 residues. Germline assignment: CDR1 SNHLY and CDR2 FYNNEI. Trimming shortened V by 3 bases and J by 4 bases, and 6 bases separated the two germline ends. Here the CDR3 reads CASSEGFTEAFF. The CDR3 DNA reads TGTGCCAGCAGTGAGGGGTTCACTGAAGCTTTCTTT.

The chain joins TRBV28 to TRBJ1-2; D ambiguous. V was clipped by 6 bases and J by 7 bases, with 9 bases between them. This CDR3 is 11 amino acids long. Germline V CDR1 and CDR2: MDHEN, SYDVKM. In DNA, the CDR3 is TGTGCCAGCAGCCCCGAGGGTGGCTACACCTTC. Protein: CASSPEGGYTF.

The V and J genes are TRBV5-1 and TRBJ2-1; D perhaps matches TRBD2 (6 bases). CDR3 size: 15 residues. From germline, CDR1 is SGHRS and CDR2 YFSETQ. V lost 4 bases, J lost 9 bases, and 20 bases lay in between. The CDR3 loop reads CASSTVSGPTGEQFF. In DNA, the CDR3 is TGCGCCAGCAGCACCGTTAGCGGACCTACGGGTGAGCAGTTCTTC.

V is TRBV2 and J is TRBJ2-2; 8 positions agree with TRBD2. The V gene end was trimmed by 10 bases and the J gene end by 7 bases; junction bases not matched to a gene: 14. In germline, CDR1 is SNHLY, CDR2 FYNNEI. This CDR3 has 15 amino acids. The CDR3 DNA is TGTGCCACCCAAGGGGGTGGCGGGAGGATCGGGGAGCTGTTTTTT. Its translation is CATQGGGGRIGELFF.

This chain uses TRBV28 with TRBJ1-5; weak D call: TRBD1 (5 bases). Per the germline V gene, CDR1 is MDHEN and CDR2 is SYDVKM. The ends were cut back, 6 bases at V and 8 bases at J, with 17 bases in the middle. The length of the CDR3 is 14 residues. The CDR3 bases are TGTGCCAGCAGCCTCCCCAGGGTATTCGAGCCCCAGCATTTT. It codes for CASSLPRVFEPQHF.

V gene TRBV29-1 combines with J gene TRBJ2-5; D may be TRBD1 (6 bases). Germline V gene data show CDR1 as SQVTM and CDR2 as ANQGSEA. The length of the CDR3 is 15 residues. Trimming removed 4 bases at V and 4 bases at J, with 19 bases between. In DNA, the CDR3 is TGCAGCGTTGCCCCTCCGGCAGGGGAATTAGAGACCCAGTACTTC. Protein: CSVAPPAGELETQYF.

A single count supports this clone. This sample includes further DNA sequences coding for the same CDR3. The V call is TRBV4-1, the J call TRBJ2-7, with unresolved D. Germline V CDR1 and CDR2: MGHRA, YSYEKL. V shed 0 bases and J shed 4 bases, with 7 bases lying between them. The length of the CDR3 is 13 residues. The CDR3 nucleotides are TGCGCCAGCAGCCAAGATGGACGATACGAGCAGTACTTC. Translated: CASSQDGRYEQYF.

This chain joins TRBV9 and TRBJ2-1, with D tentatively TRBD2 (5 bases). V lost 3 bases and J 3 bases, leaving 13 bases between the germline ends. The CDR3 has 15 amino acids. CDR1 and CDR2 from the germline V gene are SGDLS and YYNGEE. CDR3 sequence reads: CASSAGLTNYNEQFF. In DNA, the CDR3 is TGTGCCAGCAGCGCCGGACTTACAAACTACAATGAGCAGTTCTTC.

V gene TRBV11-1 combines with J gene TRBJ2-1, with D unresolved. V lost 5 bases, J lost 0 bases, and 17 bases lay in between. Germline CDR1 SGHAT, CDR2 FQDESV (reference sequence). The CDR3 length is 17 residues. Here the CDR3 DNA reads TGTGCCAGCAGCCCCCTCGGCCCGCGGAGCTCCTACAATGAGCAGTTCTTC. This gives the protein CASSPLGPRSSYNEQFF.

This chain uses TRBV28 with TRBJ2-7, with D hard to call. CDR1 MDHEN and CDR2 SYDVKM come from the germline V gene. V was pared by 2 bases and J by 3 bases, with 8 bases between. CDR3 length: 13 residues. This CDR3 reads CASSLPLNYEQYF. The CDR3 DNA follows: TGTGCCAGCAGTTTACCCCTGAACTACGAGCAGTACTTC.

This rearrangement joins TRBV5-1 to TRBJ1-2, with 9 bases lining up with TRBD1. V shed 4 bases, J shed 2 bases, and the junction held 6 bases outside the gene matches. CDR3 length: 15 residues. Germline V gene sequence: CDR1 SGHRS, CDR2 YFSETQ. CDR3 region: CASSPTGGINYGYTF. The CDR3, as DNA: TGCGCCAGCAGCCCGACAGGGGGGATAAACTATGGCTACACCTTC.

The chain combines TRBV4-1 with TRBJ2-1, with D hard to call. In germline, CDR1 is MGHRA, CDR2 YSYEKL. Trimming removed 1 base at V and 4 bases at J, with 8 bases between. CDR3 length: 14 amino acids. The CDR3 region is CASSQVESYNEQFF. CDR3 DNA sequence: TGCGCCAGCAGCCAAGTTGAGTCGTACAATGAGCAGTTCTTC.

The rearrangement joins TRBV28 to TRBJ2-1, with D possibly matching TRBD2 (7 bases). Germline V lookup: CDR1 MDHEN, CDR2 SYDVKM. Trimming pared 6 bases from V and 3 bases from J, leaving 18 bases between. The CDR3 loop spans 16 amino acids. The CDR3 bases are TGTGCCAGCAGCCTAGGGGGGGTTGGAAACTACAATGAGCAGTTCTTC. Its protein product is CASSLGGVGNYNEQFF. Full variable domain (outside the CDR3, taken from reference TRBV28 and TRBJ2-1): DVKVTQSSRYLVKRTGEKVFLECVQDMDHENMFWYRQDPGLGLRLIYFSYDVKMKEKGDIPEGYSVSREKKERFSLILESASTNQTSMYLCASSLGGVGNYNEQFFGPGTRLTVL.

A remark on this clone: The identical CDR3 is also encoded by other nucleotide sequences in the sample. The chain employs TRBV29-1 and TRBJ1-3, with TRBD1 as a possible D gene (5 bases). The CDR3 totals 13 residues. Trimming shortened V by 3 bases and J by 2 bases, and 8 bases separated the two germline ends. The germline V gene has CDR1 SQVTM and CDR2 ANQGSEA. The CDR3 loop reads CSVEKGTGNTIYF. The CDR3 bases are TGCAGCGTTGAGAAGGGGACTGGAAACACCATATATTTT.

The chain joins TRBV2 to TRBJ1-4, with TRBD1 identical over 8 bases. The V gene end was trimmed by 8 bases and the J gene end by 0 bases; junction bases not matched to a gene: 5. This CDR3 region has 15 residues. Germline lookup yields CDR1 SNHLY and CDR2 FYNNEI. In nucleotides, the CDR3 is TGTGCCAGCCTCGAGACAGGGGCAACTAATGAAAAACTGTTTTTT. It encodes CASLETGATNEKLFF.

The rearrangement joins TRBV6-5 to TRBJ1-1, with D unresolved. The CDR3 is 14 amino acids. Germline values: CDR1 MNHEY, CDR2 SVGAGI. V was pared by 2 bases and J by 1 base, with 8 bases between. The CDR3 DNA reads TGTGCCAGCAGTTACAATCTAGCGAACACTGAAGCTTTCTTT. The encoded protein is CASSYNLANTEAFF.

The rearrangement uses TRBV10-3 and TRBJ2-5; either TRBD1 or TRBD2 may supply D (5 bases each). The CDR3 is made up of 11 amino acids. Germline lookup yields CDR1 ENHRY and CDR2 SYGVKD. Between the trimmed V and J ends, which lost 11 bases and 5 bases, there was a span of 12 bases. The CDR3 nucleotides are TGTGCCTCTAGGGACCTTGAGACCCAGTACTTC. Its translation: CASRDLETQYF.

V gene TRBV19 combines with J gene TRBJ1-5, with 10 bases identical to TRBD1. CDR3 length equals 17 residues. Trimming cost V 6 bases and J 0 bases; bases outside gene matches: 8. CDR1 is LNHDA and CDR2 is SQIVND in the germline V gene (reference sequence). CDR3 amino acids: CASRGTGENLSNQPQHF. In nucleotides, the CDR3 is TGTGCCAGTAGGGGGACAGGGGAAAATCTTAGCAATCAGCCCCAGCATTTT.

The gene calls are TRBV10-2 and TRBJ1-1; no clear D. Trimming removed 7 bases at V and 2 bases at J, with 8 bases between. This CDR3 contains 12 residues. From germline, CDR1 is WSHSY and CDR2 SAAADI. The CDR3 sequence: CASKRANTEAFF. For the CDR3, the DNA is TGCGCCAGCAAAAGGGCAAACACTGAAGCTTTCTTT.

The rearrangement uses TRBV6-1 and TRBJ1-2, with D possibly TRBD1 on 6 matching bases. The CDR3 is 14 amino acids. The V end was cut by 4 bases, the J end by 4 bases, with 13 bases between. CDR1 and CDR2 (germline): MNHNS, SASEGT. Written as DNA, the CDR3 is TGTGCCAGCAGTGCAGGGGCGGTTGGCTATGGCTACACCTTC. Translation gives CASSAGAVGYGYTF.

The J gene is TRBJ2-2, the V gene TRBV5-1; D is uncertain. The CDR3 has 15 residues. Germline CDR1 SGHRS, CDR2 YFSETQ. V gave up 2 bases and J gave up 1 base, with 9 bases separating them. Written as DNA, the CDR3 is TGCGCCAGCAGCTTTGGGTTGATGAACACCGGGGAGCTGTTTTTT. Amino acids: CASSFGLMNTGELFF. Filled out from reference TRBV5-1 and TRBJ2-2, the complete variable domain reads KAGVTQTPRYLIKTRGQQVTLSCSPISGHRSVSWYQQTPGQGLQFLFEYFSETQRNKGNFPGRFSGRQFSNSRSEMNVSTLELGDSALYLCASSFGLMNTGELFFGEGSRLTVL.